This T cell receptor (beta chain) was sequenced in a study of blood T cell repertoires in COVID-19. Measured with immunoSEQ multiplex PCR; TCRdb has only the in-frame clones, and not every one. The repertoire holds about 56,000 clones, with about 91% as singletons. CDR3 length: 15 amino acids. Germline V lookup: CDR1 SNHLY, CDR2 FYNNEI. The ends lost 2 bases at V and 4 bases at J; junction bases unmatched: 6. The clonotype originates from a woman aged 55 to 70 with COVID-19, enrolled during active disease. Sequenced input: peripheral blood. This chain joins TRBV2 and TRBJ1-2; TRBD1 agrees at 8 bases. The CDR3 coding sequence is TGTGCCAGCAGTGAACTGGGACAGGTGGGCTATGGCTACACCTTC. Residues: CASSELGQVGYGYTF. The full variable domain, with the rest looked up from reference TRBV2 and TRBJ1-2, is EPEVTQTPSHQVTQMGQEVILRCVPISNHLYFYWYRQILGQKVEFLVSFYNNEISEKSEIFDDQFSVERPDGSNFTLKIRSTKLEDSAMYFCASSELGQVGYGYTFGSGTRLTVV.